These T cell receptor beta chains were read from a single sample in a study of cytomegalovirus exposure and HLA in healthy donors. Only in-frame clones appear in the TCRdb table, and some are missing; sequencing was by immunoSEQ multiplex PCR. The sample consists of 160,000 or so clones, roughly 75% of them appearing once. The source material was PBMCs. The source of these receptors is a female donor in good health and CMV-seronegative. CDR3s include the opening cysteine and the closing phenylalanine or tryptophan. D genes are given only for firm matches. Clone size is not always given. Where it is, it says once, few, many or a class for expanded clones.

clone size	V gene	J gene	D gene	CDR3 DNA	CDR3 protein
once	TRBV7-6	TRBJ1-1	.	TGTGCCAGCAGCGTAAATCACGGGGGGACGAACACTGAAGCTTTCTTT	CASSVNHGGTNTEAFF
.	TRBV6-1	TRBJ2-5	.	TGTGCCAGCAGTCCCCGGCCGGGGGACCAAGAGACCCAGTACTTC	CASSPRPGDQETQYF
.	TRBV5-4	TRBJ1-2	.	TGTGCCGGGACTAAGGACGGGAGCTATGGCTACACCTTC	CAGTKDGSYGYTF
.	TRBV5-1	TRBJ2-1	.	TGCGCCAGCAGCCCAGGGGACTCCTACAATGAGCAGTTCTTC	CASSPGDSYNEQFF
.	TRBV30	TRBJ1-5	.	TGTGCCTGGAGCCTTCCCCTGGGGGGGGCCAATCAGCCCCAGCATTTT	CAWSLPLGGANQPQHF
.	TRBV18	TRBJ1-4	TRBD1	TGTGCCAGCTCACCAGGGGACAGTAATGAAAAACTGTTTTTT	CASSPGDSNEKLFF
.	TRBV19	TRBJ2-4	.	TGTGCCAGTAGTATTAGTAGTAAAAACATTCAGTACTTC	CASSISSKNIQYF
.	TRBV4-3	TRBJ2-2	.	TGCGCCAGCAGCCAAGATAGGGGCAGTAACACCGGGGAGCTGTTTTTT	CASSQDRGSNTGELFF
once	TRBV2	TRBJ1-2	TRBD1	TGTGCCAGCACCAGGGACAGACCCTATGGCTACACCTTC	CASTRDRPYGYTF
.	TRBV6-5	TRBJ2-7	TRBD2	TGTGCCAGCAGTACTACCGGGACTAGCGGGAGGGCGCAGTACTTC	CASSTTGTSGRAQYF
.	TRBV6-1	TRBJ1-6	.	TGTGCCAGCAACTTAGAAAGAACGGGGAATTCACCCCTCCACTTT	CASNLERTGNSPLHF
few	TRBV5-1	TRBJ1-1	.	TGCGCCAGCAGCCAAGTTCCCTTCGGGGCTGAAGCTTTCTTT	CASSQVPFGAEAFF
.	TRBV6-6	TRBJ2-7	TRBD2	TGTGCCAGCAGTAGCGGGGCCACCTACGAGCAGTACTTC	CASSSGATYEQYF
.	TRBV5-1	TRBJ2-1	.	TGCGCCAGCACCTCGGACAGCCTATACAATGAGCAGTTCTTC	CASTSDSLYNEQFF
.	TRBV12-5	TRBJ2-1	TRBD2	TGTGCTAGTGGTCTAGCGGGGGGGCCTCTTATTGGCTATGAGCAGTTCTTC	CASGLAGGPLIGYEQFF
.	TRBV28	TRBJ2-1	TRBD1	TGTGCCAGCAGCGGGACAGGGATAGGCAATGAGCAGTTCTTC	CASSGTGIGNEQFF
.	TRBV4-1	TRBJ2-3	TRBD2	TGCGCCAGCAGCCAAGGTCGCGCTAGCGGGAGAACAGATACGCAGTATTTT	CASSQGRASGRTDTQYF
few	TRBV20-1	TRBJ1-1	.	TGCAGTGCTAGATCCCGCGTAAAAACTTTCTTT	CSARSRVKTFF
.	TRBV2	TRBJ1-2	.	TGTGCCAGCAGGGGGACTCCCTATGGCTACACCTTC	CASRGTPYGYTF
.	TRBV28	TRBJ1-3	.	TGTGCCAGCACCATTCCGCGCCCTGGAAACACCATATATTTT	CASTIPRPGNTIYF
.	TRBV18	TRBJ1-2	.	TGTGCCAGCTCACCCGAAGGAAGGGGGGGCTACACCTTC	CASSPEGRGGYTF
.	TRBV6-5	TRBJ2-7	TRBD1	TGTGCCAGCAGTCCGGGACAGGGACTCTACGAGCAGTACTTC	CASSPGQGLYEQYF
.	TRBV7-9	TRBJ1-4	TRBD1	TGTGCCAGCAGCCTGGGGACAGGGAACGAAAAACTGTTTTTT	CASSLGTGNEKLFF
.	TRBV28	TRBJ2-1	TRBD2	TGTGCCAGCGCCCCCCGAGGACTAGCGGGACCGAACCCCTACAATGAGCAGTTCTTC	CASAPRGLAGPNPYNEQFF
.	TRBV6-6	TRBJ1-1	.	TGTGCCAGCAGTTACGCGGGGAGGATGAACACTGAAGCTTTCTTT	CASSYAGRMNTEAFF
once	TRBV11-2	TRBJ2-1	TRBD1	TGTGCCAGCAGGCGTCCGGGACAGGGGTATAATGAGCAGTTCTTC	CASRRPGQGYNEQFF
.	TRBV18	TRBJ2-3	.	TGTGCCAGCTCACCACGACTAGATCCAGATACGCAGTATTTT	CASSPRLDPDTQYF
once	TRBV5-1	TRBJ2-1	.	TGCGCCAGCAGCTCGCTCCGGGACTCTCGTCACAATGAGCAGTTCTTC	CASSSLRDSRHNEQFF
.	TRBV16	TRBJ1-5	.	TGTGCCAGCTGCGGCCAGCTTAGCAATCAGCCCCAGCATTTT	CASCGQLSNQPQHF
.	TRBV28	TRBJ1-5	.	TGTGCCAGCAGTTACAGGGGCAATCAGCCCCAGCATTTT	CASSYRGNQPQHF
few	TRBV2	TRBJ2-5	.	TGTGCCAGCGCGTACACAGACCGGCTGGGGCCGGAGTACTTC	CASAYTDRLGPEYF
.	TRBV28	TRBJ1-4	.	TGTGCCAGCAGGGCGGGGAGGGTAAAGGAAAAACTGTTTTTT	CASRAGRVKEKLFF
.	TRBV4-3	TRBJ2-3	TRBD2	TGCGCCAGCAGCCGCCGGGAGGAAGATACGCAGTATTTT	CASSRREEDTQYF
.	TRBV27	TRBJ1-2	TRBD1	TGTGCCAGCAGACGGACAGGGAAAGATGGCTACACCTTC	CASRRTGKDGYTF
.	TRBV6-1	TRBJ1-3	TRBD1	TGTGCCAGCAGGGACAGGTCCTCTGGAAACACCATATATTTT	CASRDRSSGNTIYF
.	TRBV30	TRBJ2-7	TRBD2	TGTGCCTGGAGTGGGACTAGCGGGAGGGCCTTCGGGTCCTACGAGCAGTACTTC	CAWSGTSGRAFGSYEQYF
.	TRBV6-6	TRBJ1-5	.	TGTGCCAGCAATACCGGGACACTGAATCAGCCCCAGCATTTT	CASNTGTLNQPQHF
.	TRBV2	TRBJ1-5	.	TGTGCCAGCAGGGTCATCAGCTCAGGGCCCCAGCATTTT	CASRVISSGPQHF
.	TRBV6-1	TRBJ1-5	.	TGTGCCAGCAGTGAAGGTTGGGCAGATCAGCCCCAGCATTTT	CASSEGWADQPQHF
few	TRBV4-3	TRBJ2-1	TRBD1	TGCGCCAGCAGCCAAGAAGGGGGCGGACACAATGAGCAGTTCTTC	CASSQEGGGHNEQFF
few	TRBV4-1	TRBJ2-7	.	TGCGCCAGCAGCCGACAATCAGACGGATCCTACGAGCAGTACTTC	CASSRQSDGSYEQYF
.	TRBV6-4	TRBJ1-4	.	TGTGCCAGCAGCCCGGGAGAGACTAATGAAAAACTGTTTTTT	CASSPGETNEKLFF